This TCR beta chain stems from a study of T cells in Graves' hyperthyroidism and ophthalmopathy. This clonotype was picked up a small number of times. Among ophthalmopathy patients, the Clinical Activity Score reached at least 3, the NOSPECS grade reached at least 4, and duration remained under 3 months. The investigators amplified TCR beta CDR3 regions from RNA transcripts. RT-PCR in the first round (using the HTBI primer set) targeted the TCR CDR3. TCRdb reprocessed the multiplex PCR reads with MiXCR, giving one entry per CDR3 protein. The sample consists of about 400,000 distinct CDR3 sequences, 14% to 15% of them appearing once. Sequenced: blood. This clonotype originated in a young man with Graves' ophthalmopathy.

The chain's CDR3 is CASSPNSMDRSGYGYTF. CDR3 DNA sequence: TGTGCCAGCTCACCAAACTCGATGGACAGGTCCGGCTATGGCTACACCTTC. The gene calls are TRBV18 and TRBJ1-2, with 7 bases identical to TRBD1. The germline V gene has CDR1 KGHSH and CDR2 LQKENI. The CDR3 contains 17 residues. Trimming removed 2 bases from V and 4 bases from J; junction bases left unmatched: 13. The full variable domain, with the rest looked up from reference TRBV18 and TRBJ1-2, is NAGVMQNPRHLVRRRGQEARLRCSPMKGHSHVYWYRQLPEEGLKFMVYLQKENIIDESGMPKERFSAEFPKEGPSILRIQQVVRGDSAAYFCASSPNSMDRSGYGYTFGSGTRLTVV.